These 30 T cell receptor beta chains were all obtained from the same sample, sequenced in a study of cytomegalovirus exposure and HLA in healthy donors. The PCR had 60 Vbeta and 13 Jbeta primers. The data were produced by immunoSEQ multiplex PCR, yet TCRdb's version contains in-frame clones alone and is incomplete. The sample holds 150,000 to 200,000 clones; roughly four fifths are singletons and the top ten take approximately 2.1%. Sequenced material: PBMCs. The origin of the receptors is a man aged 30 to 39 in good health and CMV-seronegative.

The V and J genes are TRBV28 and TRBJ2-2; D possibly corresponds to TRBD1 (6 bases). The CDR3 is made up of 19 amino acids. With 6 bases removed from V and 4 bases from J, the gap between germline ends came to 27 bases. CDR1 MDHEN and CDR2 SYDVKM come from the germline V gene. This chain's CDR3 is CASSSLLDSPGLVTGELFF. The CDR3 DNA reads TGTGCCAGCAGCTCCTTATTGGACAGCCCCGGACTTGTCACCGGGGAGCTGTTTTTT. Based on the CDR3 plus reference TRBV28 and TRBJ2-2, the full variable domain is DVKVTQSSRYLVKRTGEKVFLECVQDMDHENMFWYRQDPGLGLRLIYFSYDVKMKEKGDIPEGYSVSREKKERFSLILESASTNQTSMYLCASSSLLDSPGLVTGELFFGEGSRLTVL.

This clone was found a few times. The J gene is TRBJ1-1, the V gene TRBV19; TRBD1 agrees at 11 bases. Trimming took 0 bases from V and 1 from J; bases not matched to a gene: 7. The V gene's germline CDR1 is LNHDA and CDR2 SQIVND (reference sequence). This CDR3 is built from 18 residues. The CDR3 region has the DNA TGTGCCAGTAGTATAGACCGGGACAGGGGGGTTCAGAACACTGAAGCTTTCTTT. Amino acids: CASSIDRDRGVQNTEAFF.

V is TRBV5-7 and J is TRBJ2-1, with a tentative D call TRBD1 (5 bases). TRBV5-7 is treated as an ORF (open reading frame) with a function not yet certain. This CDR3 has 18 residues. With 5 bases removed from V and 3 bases from J, the gap between germline ends came to 24 bases. CDR3 bases: TGTGCCAGCAGGGAGATTACTTTACAGGCGTCTTACTACAATGAGCAGTTCTTC. Translation: CASREITLQASYYNEQFF.

CDR3 protein: CASSPGLAESGSYNEQFF. CDR3 bases: TGCGCCAGCAGCCCGGGACTAGCGGAATCGGGCTCCTACAATGAGCAGTTCTTC. The chain carries TRBV10-2 and TRBJ2-1, with 11 nucleotides matching TRBD2. The trim removed 6 bases at V and 0 bases at J, leaving 10 bases unmatched. Germline CDR1 WSHSY, CDR2 SAAADI. This CDR3 region has 18 residues.

The rearrangement links TRBV28 to TRBJ1-5; 9 nucleotides match TRBD1. CDR1 MDHEN and CDR2 SYDVKM come from the germline V gene. This CDR3 is built from 12 residues. Germline trimming cut 2 bases from V and 14 bases from J; bases unmatched to any gene: 4. In DNA form, the CDR3 reads TGTGCCAGCAGTTTAGCGACAGGGGGGAAGCATTTT. Translation: CASSLATGGKHF.

The chain joins TRBV29-1 to TRBJ1-1; weak D call: TRBD1 (5 bases). Per germline, CDR1 SQVTM and CDR2 ANQGSEA. V was clipped by 7 bases and J by 1 base, with 10 bases between them. The CDR3 has 12 residues. CDR3 coding DNA: TGCAGCGCAGACGGGGGGAACACTGAAGCTTTCTTT. It is translated as CSADGGNTEAFF.

The chain carries TRBV28 and TRBJ2-1; D gene unclear. CDR1 MDHEN and CDR2 SYDVKM come from the germline V gene. The ends were cut back, 9 bases at V and 0 bases at J, with 9 bases in the middle. The CDR3 covers 13 residues. The CDR3 bases are TGTGCCAGTACTCAGCGCTCCTACAATGAGCAGTTCTTC. Translating gives CASTQRSYNEQFF. Using reference TRBV28 and TRBJ2-1 for the parts outside the CDR3, the full variable domain is DVKVTQSSRYLVKRTGEKVFLECVQDMDHENMFWYRQDPGLGLRLIYFSYDVKMKEKGDIPEGYSVSREKKERFSLILESASTNQTSMYLCASTQRSYNEQFFGPGTRLTVL.

The chain uses TRBV5-6 and TRBJ1-1; no clear D. Trimming left V 5 bases short and J 1 base short, with 9 bases between. The germline V gene has CDR1 SGHDT and CDR2 YYEEEE. This CDR3 region has 13 residues. DNA for the CDR3: TGTGCCAGCAGGACACGGGGGAACACTGAAGCTTTCTTT. Its protein product is CASRTRGNTEAFF.

The chain carries TRBV28 and TRBJ1-4, with D uncertain. This CDR3 contains 12 residues. Trimming shortened V by 7 bases and J by 8 bases, and 11 bases separated the two germline ends. Germline assignment: CDR1 MDHEN and CDR2 SYDVKM. In DNA form, the CDR3 reads TGTGCCAGCACCAGGTTTGGAGAAAAACTGTTTTTT. Protein: CASTRFGEKLFF.

V is TRBV7-2 and J is TRBJ2-2; 8 positions match TRBD1. Germline CDR1 reads SGHTA; CDR2 reads FQGNSA. Trimming took 3 bases from V and 6 from J; bases not matched to a gene: 6. The CDR3 totals 15 residues. DNA for the CDR3: TGTGCCAGCAGCTTCCAACAGGGGGTCCCCGGGGAGCTGTTTTTT. The encoded protein is CASSFQQGVPGELFF.

The chain uses TRBV5-1 and TRBJ1-4; D is ambiguous. This CDR3 has 14 residues. V was trimmed by 4 bases and J by 0 bases, leaving 7 bases between them. Germline V gives CDR1 SGHRS, CDR2 YFSETQ. The CDR3 DNA sequence: TGCGCCAGCAGCCCGGAGGCAACTAATGAAAAACTGTTTTTT. Protein product: CASSPEATNEKLFF. Using reference TRBV5-1 and TRBJ1-4 for the parts outside the CDR3, the full variable domain is KAGVTQTPRYLIKTRGQQVTLSCSPISGHRSVSWYQQTPGQGLQFLFEYFSETQRNKGNFPGRFSGRQFSNSRSEMNVSTLELGDSALYLCASSPEATNEKLFFGSGTQLSVL.

This clone appeared a single time. The rearrangement joins TRBV23-1 to TRBJ1-2; D ambiguous. TRBV23-1 is filed as an ORF, its function uncertain. This CDR3 region has 13 residues. The V end lost 0 bases, the J end lost 6 bases, and 8 bases lay between the germline ends. In DNA form, the CDR3 reads TGCGCCAGCAGTCAATCGAGGGATAATGGCTACACCTTC. It codes for CASSQSRDNGYTF.

With regard to this clone: At the DNA level, this CDR3 is encoded by other sequences in the same sample as well. The chain uses TRBV9 and TRBJ2-3; a weak D match, TRBD2 (5 bases). The germline CDR1 and CDR2 sequences are SGDLS and YYNGEE. The length of the CDR3 is 14 residues. V lost 2 bases, J lost 3 bases, and 10 bases lay in between. CDR3 protein: CASSVGSLTDTQYF. The CDR3 bases are TGTGCCAGCAGCGTGGGGAGTTTGACAGATACGCAGTATTTT.

The rearrangement joins TRBV5-6 to TRBJ2-1; 7 nucleotides match TRBD1. There are 15 residues in the CDR3. Germline CDR1 SGHDT, CDR2 YYEEEE. The junction had 7 bases not matched to a gene; V was cut back by 2 bases and J by 5 bases. Here the CDR3 reads CASSFPGQTDNEQFF. The CDR3 DNA sequence: TGTGCCAGCAGCTTCCCGGGACAGACAGACAATGAGCAGTTCTTC.

The genes are TRBV5-4 and TRBJ2-7; TRBD1 aligns across 7 bases. CDR3 length: 15 residues. J was trimmed by 6 bases and V by 4 bases; bases with no gene match: 13. Germline values: CDR1 SGHNT, CDR2 YYREEE (reference sequence). CDR3 coding DNA: TGTGCCAGCAGCAATTCGAGACAGGGTAGGGGCGAGCAGTACTTC. Amino acid sequence: CASSNSRQGRGEQYF.

The chain employs TRBV28 and TRBJ1-5; D unresolved. V was shortened by 6 bases and J by 7 bases, with 10 bases between the two germline ends. CDR1 is MDHEN, CDR2 SYDVKM, per germline. CDR3 length: 12 amino acids. The CDR3 bases are TGTGCCAGCAGCCGGGCGGGGCAGCCCCAGCATTTT. Translating it yields CASSRAGQPQHF.

The gene calls are TRBV30 and TRBJ2-1; D is perhaps TRBD1 (6 bases). The CDR3 runs 11 residues. Germline assignment: CDR1 GTSNPN and CDR2 SVGIG (reference sequence). With 4 bases removed from V and 5 bases from J, the gap between germline ends came to 6 bases. The chain's CDR3 is CAWTGDNEQFF. The CDR3 DNA reads TGTGCCTGGACAGGGGACAATGAGCAGTTCTTC. Full variable domain (remainder filled in from reference TRBV30 and TRBJ2-1): SQTIHQWPATLVQPVGSPLSLECTVEGTSNPNLYWYRQAAGRGLQLLFYSVGIGQISSEVPQNLSASRPQDRQFILSSKKLLLSDSGFYLCAWTGDNEQFFGPGTRLTVL.

This clone was detected a few times. J is TRBJ1-1 and V is TRBV5-3; weak D call: TRBD1 (6 bases). TRBV5-3 is designated an ORF whose function remains uncertain. Between the trimmed V and J ends, which lost 4 bases and 0 bases, there was a span of 10 bases. The CDR3 consists of 14 residues. CDR3 amino acids: CARSITGMNTEAFF. The CDR3 DNA follows: TGTGCCAGAAGCATCACAGGGATGAACACTGAAGCTTTCTTT.

V gene TRBV27 combines with J gene TRBJ2-6, with a weak D call TRBD2 (6 bases). The CDR3 runs 15 residues. CDR1 is MNHEY, CDR2 SMNVEV, per germline (reference sequence). Deletions cut 7 bases from V and 4 bases from J, with 14 bases between. This CDR3 reads CASKEGTTGANVLTF. DNA of the CDR3: TGTGCCAGCAAGGAGGGTACAACGGGGGCCAACGTCCTGACTTTC.

The chain carries TRBV7-9 and TRBJ2-7; D possibly corresponds to TRBD2 (7 bases). Germline V gives CDR1 SEHNR, CDR2 FQNEAQ (reference sequence). Trimming shortened V by 5 bases and J by 2 bases, and 22 bases separated the two germline ends. The CDR3 totals 17 residues. The CDR3 reads CASSQAGVHGQTYEQYF. Written as DNA, the CDR3 is TGTGCCAGCAGCCAGGCGGGGGTCCACGGACAGACCTACGAGCAGTACTTC. The variable domain in full, with the rest retrieved from reference TRBV7-9 and TRBJ2-7, is DTGVSQNPRHKITKRGQNVTFRCDPISEHNRLYWYRQTLGQGPEFLTYFQNEAQLEKSRLLSDRFSAERPKGSFSTLEIQRTEQGDSAMYLCASSQAGVHGQTYEQYFGPGTRLTVT.

The genes are TRBV18 and TRBJ2-7; TRBD1 matches 7 bases. Per germline, CDR1 KGHSH and CDR2 LQKENI. This CDR3 comprises 15 residues. With V trimmed by 6 bases and J by 0 bases, 8 bases remained unmatched. For the CDR3, the DNA is TGTGCCAGCTCCCAAGGGACAGCGAGCTCCTACGAGCAGTACTTC. It translates to CASSQGTASSYEQYF.

The chain employs TRBV7-6 and TRBJ2-1, with 10 bases aligning to TRBD2. Germline CDR1 SGHVS, CDR2 FNYEAQ. The CDR3 is made up of 19 amino acids. Trimming removed 4 bases from V and 6 bases from J; junction bases left unmatched: 18. This chain's CDR3 is CASSSLQGLAAQQRNEQFF. The CDR3 nucleotides read TGTGCCAGCAGCTCCTTACAAGGACTAGCGGCACAACAACGCAATGAGCAGTTCTTC.

This rearrangement joins TRBV28 to TRBJ2-3; the D gene is possibly TRBD1 (5 bases). Germline V gene sequence: CDR1 MDHEN, CDR2 SYDVKM. Between the trimmed V and J ends, which lost 5 bases and 0 bases, there was a span of 15 bases. CDR3 length equals 16 residues. The CDR3 DNA reads TGTGCCAGCAGTCCACCGACAGAGGTTAGCACAGATACGCAGTATTTT. This encodes CASSPPTEVSTDTQYF.

The chain carries TRBV19 and TRBJ1-1, with 11 bases lining up with TRBD1. The V segment lost 7 bases and the J segment 0 bases; nucleotides outside the gene matches: 4. The CDR3 is made up of 15 amino acids. Germline loops: CDR1 LNHDA, CDR2 SQIVND (reference sequence). The CDR3 loop is CASTRDRGLNTEAFF. The CDR3 nucleotides are TGTGCCAGTACCCGGGACAGGGGGTTGAACACTGAAGCTTTCTTT.

This chain joins TRBV5-1 and TRBJ2-7, with D possibly TRBD1 on 6 matching bases. V was trimmed by 4 bases and J by 7 bases, leaving 15 bases between them. Germline V gives CDR1 SGHRS, CDR2 YFSETQ. The CDR3 extends over 13 amino acids. CDR3 protein: CASSRSTGGEQYF. In DNA form, the CDR3 reads TGCGCCAGCAGCAGATCGACAGGCGGGGAGCAGTACTTC.

The rearrangement links TRBV19 to TRBJ1-4; D is possibly TRBD1 (5 bases). This CDR3 spans 13 amino acids. Germline lookup yields CDR1 LNHDA and CDR2 SQIVND (reference sequence). V dropped 5 bases and J dropped 10 bases, with 14 bases sitting between them. The DNA for the CDR3 is TGTGCCAGTAGTCCCCAGGGATTCGGAAAACTGTTTTTT. As protein: CASSPQGFGKLFF. Full variable domain (outside the CDR3, taken from reference TRBV19 and TRBJ1-4): DGGITQSPKYLFRKEGQNVTLSCEQNLNHDAMYWYRQDPGQGLRLIYYSQIVNDFQKGDIAEGYSVSREKKESFPLTVTSAQKNPTAFYLCASSPQGFGKLFFGSGTQLSVL.

The chain has TRBV11-2 and TRBJ1-3; D possibly corresponds to TRBD1 (5 bases). CDR3 length equals 19 residues. V was cut by 3 bases and J by 0 bases, with 21 bases left in between. CDR1 SGHAT and CDR2 FQNNGV come from the germline V gene. CDR3 sequence (DNA): TGTGCCAGCAGCTTCTTGCGATCGACAGCTCGCGACTCTGGAAACACCATATATTTT. Its protein product is CASSFLRSTARDSGNTIYF.

V gene TRBV27 combines with J gene TRBJ2-1; 7 bases are a match to TRBD2. This CDR3 has 16 residues. With 7 bases clipped from V and 1 base from J, the junction kept 10 bases outside the gene matches. The germline V gene encodes CDR1 MNHEY and CDR2 SMNVEV (reference sequence). This CDR3 reads CASTGGVGWSYNEQFF. For the CDR3, the DNA is TGTGCCAGCACGGGGGGTGTAGGGTGGTCCTACAATGAGCAGTTCTTC.

The V call is TRBV28, the J call TRBJ2-1; D not certain. The CDR3 contains 15 residues. The V and J ends lost 2 bases and 0 bases respectively, with 8 bases between them. The germline CDR1 and CDR2 sequences are MDHEN and SYDVKM. The CDR3 reads CASSLGSSSYNEQFF. The CDR3 DNA sequence: TGTGCCAGCAGTTTAGGTAGTAGCTCCTACAATGAGCAGTTCTTC.

The chain joins TRBV5-1 to TRBJ1-1; D is unclear. There are 15 residues in the CDR3. Trimming took 0 bases from V and 5 from J, leaving 14 bases between them. The germline V gene has CDR1 SGHRS and CDR2 YFSETQ. CDR3: CASSLDGGYDTEAFF. The DNA of the CDR3 is TGCGCCAGCAGCTTGGACGGAGGGTATGATACTGAAGCTTTCTTT.